The clone carrying this T cell receptor beta chain was detected only a few times. The antigen is unknown. The CDR3 length is 14 residues. CDR1 and CDR2 from the germline V gene are SGHRS and YFSETQ. V lost 4 bases, J lost 2 bases, and 13 bases lay in between. For TCRbeta, the library was prepared with unique molecular identifiers. TCRdb analysed the PCR reads with MiXCR anew, one entry per CDR3 protein. The sample holds around 100,000 distinct CDR3 sequences; about 9.4% are singletons and the top ten take under 40%. These data belong to a study of T-cell reconstitution after alpha-beta-depleted transplantation in children. Study outcomes and limitations: Alpha-beta T cells about two months after transplant reportedly derived from several hundred expanded graft clones. The main origin of T-cell counts and diversity one year after transplant was newly produced T cells.

The source of this sequence is a boy aged 2 to 10 with acute lymphoblastic leukemia, due to receive a stem cell transplant. The chain combines TRBV5-1 with TRBJ2-7; no firm D call. Material: PBMCs, obtained before TCRalphabeta/CD19-depleted stem cell transplant. The CDR3 sequence is CASSPYRAAYEQYF. CDR3 nucleotide sequence: TGCGCCAGCAGCCCCTACCGCGCGGCCTACGAGCAGTACTTC.